Below, one T cell receptor (beta chain) is given with its context. The antigen remains undetermined. From germline, CDR1 is SGHTA and CDR2 FQGNSA. V lost 5 bases and J 2 bases, leaving 12 bases between the germline ends. The CDR3 has 14 amino acids. Sequenced by immunoSEQ multiplex PCR; TCRdb stores in-frame clones only, minus some. The table shows a few million clones, with roughly 92% occurring only once. The sample is drawn from a study of shared clonotypes between healthy human individuals. Study results and limitations: In this cohort, only blood was sampled, and tissue repertoires likely differ.

This rearrangement joins TRBV7-2 to TRBJ1-2; TRBD1 might be the D (6 bases). The TCR originated in a man aged 18 to 29 in good health. The specimen was naive CD4+ T cells sorted from blood. Stated subset: CD45RA+ positively selected. The CDR3 DNA follows: TGTGCCAGCAGCCCAGGACAGAAAAACTATGGCTACACCTTC. Translating it yields CASSPGQKNYGYTF.